This T cell receptor (beta chain) was sequenced during a study of cytotoxic CD8 clonotypes in ibrutinib-treated CLL. Study results and limitations: Once treatment began, public clonotypes, which were uncommon, contracted or stayed stable. In sustained-remission versus progressing patients, sampling times differed. Relative to age-matched healthy donors, clonality at baseline was higher, and it tracked circulating CD8+ T-cell counts.

As regards this clone: The antigen remains unidentified.

Sequenced by immunoSEQ multiplex PCR; TCRdb stores in-frame clones only, minus some. Of roughly 180,000 clones in the sample, under 90% are singletons; the top ten hold over 4.5%. Source: PBMCs, taken after 24 months of ibrutinib treatment. The sequence came from a human donor with chronic lymphocytic leukemia.

CDR3 nucleotides: TGTGCCAGCAGCGTAGTACAGGGCGTAAAGGAGCAGTTCTTC. It is translated as CASSVVQGVKEQFF. V and J are TRBV9 and TRBJ2-1, with D maybe TRBD1 (6 bases). V lost 0 bases and J lost 10, with 14 bases in between. CDR3 size: 14 residues. CDR1 and CDR2 (germline): SGDLS, YYNGEE.